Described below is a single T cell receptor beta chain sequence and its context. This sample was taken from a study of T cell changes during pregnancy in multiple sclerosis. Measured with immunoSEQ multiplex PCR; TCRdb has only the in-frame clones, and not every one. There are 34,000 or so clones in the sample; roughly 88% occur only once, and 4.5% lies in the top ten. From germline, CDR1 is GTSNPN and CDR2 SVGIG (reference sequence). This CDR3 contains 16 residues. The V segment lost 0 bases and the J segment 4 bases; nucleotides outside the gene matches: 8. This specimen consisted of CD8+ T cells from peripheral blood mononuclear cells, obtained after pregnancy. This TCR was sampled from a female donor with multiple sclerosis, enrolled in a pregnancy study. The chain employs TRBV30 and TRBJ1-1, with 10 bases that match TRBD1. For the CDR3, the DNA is TGTGCCTGGAGTGTAGGGCCGGGACAGGGGTTCACTGAAGCTTTCTTT. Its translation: CAWSVGPGQGFTEAFF.